One sample yielded the 2 T cell receptor beta chains listed below, sequenced in a study of post-analysis software for immune sequencing data. Study-wide points: Elevated frequency relative to controls characterized about 5 TRBV segments in patients, TRBV5-6, TRBV5-1 and TRBV20-1 among them.

The antigens for these receptors are not known. Carried by the TCR beta cDNA libraries were unique molecular identifiers. In TCRdb, the PCR reads were re-called with MiXCR into one record per CDR3 protein. Of about 770,000 distinct CDR3 sequences listed, about 45% were seen once; the top ten hold 4.9%. Sequences were obtained from blood. These receptors were obtained from a girl aged 5-17 years with multiple sclerosis.

The chain combines TRBV4-3 with TRBJ2-1; D not resolved. This CDR3 has 14 amino acids. Germline assignment: CDR1 LGHNA and CDR2 YSLEER. Trimming pared 4 bases from V and 7 bases from J, leaving 14 bases between. The CDR3 nucleotides read TGCGCCAGCAGCCCGGGTCGCTTGAGGAATGAGCAGTTCTTC. Amino acid sequence: CASSPGRLRNEQFF.

V and J are TRBV5-1 and TRBJ2-5, with D possibly called TRBD1 or TRBD2 (6 bases each). Germline V gene sequence: CDR1 SGHRS, CDR2 YFSETQ. V gave up 0 bases and J gave up 4 bases, with 16 bases separating them. The CDR3 spans 16 residues. CDR3 in amino acids: CASSLAGAIHTETQYF. CDR3 DNA sequence: TGCGCCAGCAGCTTGGCGGGGGCTATCCACACAGAGACCCAGTACTTC.